This TCR beta chain was sequenced for a study of monozygotic twins with inflammatory bowel disease. RNA in its total form was extracted from whole blood, and T cells were not sorted. Researchers generated cDNA in eight separate reactions per sample. The UMIs contained a 6-nucleotide sample barcode. They were added by template switching during cDNA synthesis. For each CDR3 protein, TCRdb gives one entry from its re-call of the 5' RACE reads, without DNA. Here the sample table reports a few hundred thousand distinct CDR3 sequences. Germline V gives CDR1 MDHEN, CDR2 SYDVKM. The CDR3 totals 12 residues. Sequenced input: blood. This TCR was sampled from a human donor with ulcerative colitis or Crohn's disease, or a healthy co-twin of an affected twin (not recorded which). The rearrangement uses TRBV28 and TRBJ1-2; TCRdb's D gene call, TRBD1, goes unchecked for lack of DNA. The CDR3 here is CASSSPAYGYTF.